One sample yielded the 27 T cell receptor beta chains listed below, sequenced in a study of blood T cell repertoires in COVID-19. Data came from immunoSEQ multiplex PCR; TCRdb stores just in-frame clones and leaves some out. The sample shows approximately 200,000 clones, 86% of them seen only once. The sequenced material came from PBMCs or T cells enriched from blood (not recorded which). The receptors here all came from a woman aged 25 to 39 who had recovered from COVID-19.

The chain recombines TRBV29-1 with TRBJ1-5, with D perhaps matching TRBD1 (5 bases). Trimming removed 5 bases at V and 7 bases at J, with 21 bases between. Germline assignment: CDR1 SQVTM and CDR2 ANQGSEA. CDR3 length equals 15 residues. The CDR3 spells CSVCVHGGTAQPQHF. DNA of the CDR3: TGCAGCGTTTGTGTGCATGGAGGGACCGCACAGCCCCAGCATTTT.

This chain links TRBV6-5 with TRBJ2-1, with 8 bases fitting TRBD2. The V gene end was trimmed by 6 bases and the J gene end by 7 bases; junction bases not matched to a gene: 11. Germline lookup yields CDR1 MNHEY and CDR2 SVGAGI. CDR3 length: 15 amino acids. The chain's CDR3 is CASSHRGGALNEQFF. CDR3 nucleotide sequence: TGTGCCAGCAGCCACCGGGGGGGTGCGTTAAATGAGCAGTTCTTC.

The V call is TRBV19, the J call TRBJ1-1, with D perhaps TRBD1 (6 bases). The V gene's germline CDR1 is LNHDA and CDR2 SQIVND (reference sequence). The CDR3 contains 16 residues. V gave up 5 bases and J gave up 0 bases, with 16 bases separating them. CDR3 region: CASSGDTLEMNTEAFF. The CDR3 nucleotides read TGTGCCAGTAGTGGGGACACCCTGGAGATGAACACTGAAGCTTTCTTT.

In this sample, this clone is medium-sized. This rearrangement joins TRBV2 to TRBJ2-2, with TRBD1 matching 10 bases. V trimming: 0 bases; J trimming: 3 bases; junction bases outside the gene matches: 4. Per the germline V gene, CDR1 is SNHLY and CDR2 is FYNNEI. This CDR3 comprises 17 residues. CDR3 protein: CASSEAPGTGDTGELFF. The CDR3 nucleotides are TGTGCCAGCAGTGAAGCACCCGGGACAGGGGACACCGGGGAGCTGTTTTTT.

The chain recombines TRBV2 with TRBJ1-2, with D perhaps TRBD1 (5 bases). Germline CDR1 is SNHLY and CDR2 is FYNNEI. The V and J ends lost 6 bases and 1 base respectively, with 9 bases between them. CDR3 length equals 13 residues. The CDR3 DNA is TGTGCCAGCAGCCCTGACAGTAACTATGGCTACACCTTC. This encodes CASSPDSNYGYTF.

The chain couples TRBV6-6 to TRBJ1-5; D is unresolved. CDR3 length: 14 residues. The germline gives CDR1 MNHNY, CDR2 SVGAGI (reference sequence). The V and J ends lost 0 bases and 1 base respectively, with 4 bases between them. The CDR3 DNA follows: TGTGCCAGCAGTTACTCGAGCAGCAATCAGCCCCAGCATTTT. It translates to CASSYSSSNQPQHF.

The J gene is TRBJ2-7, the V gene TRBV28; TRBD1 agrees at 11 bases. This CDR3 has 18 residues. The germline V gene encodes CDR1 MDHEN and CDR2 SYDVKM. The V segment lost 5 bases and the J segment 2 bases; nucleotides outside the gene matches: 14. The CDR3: CASSLWDRGVVSAYEQYF. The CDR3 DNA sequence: TGTGCCAGCAGTCTTTGGGACAGGGGGGTAGTAAGCGCCTACGAGCAGTACTTC.

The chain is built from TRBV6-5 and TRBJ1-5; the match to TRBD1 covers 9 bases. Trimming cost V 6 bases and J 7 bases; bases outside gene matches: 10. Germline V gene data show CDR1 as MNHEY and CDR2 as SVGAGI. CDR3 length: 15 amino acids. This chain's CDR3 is CASSVQGAPGQPQHF. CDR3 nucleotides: TGTGCCAGCAGCGTACAGGGGGCGCCGGGGCAGCCCCAGCATTTT.

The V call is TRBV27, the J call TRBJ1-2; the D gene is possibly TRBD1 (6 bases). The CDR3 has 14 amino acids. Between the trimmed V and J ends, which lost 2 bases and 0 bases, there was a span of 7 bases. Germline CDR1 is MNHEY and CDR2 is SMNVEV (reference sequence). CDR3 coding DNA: TGTGCCAGCAGTTTACAGGGGTCTAACTATGGCTACACCTTC. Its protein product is CASSLQGSNYGYTF.

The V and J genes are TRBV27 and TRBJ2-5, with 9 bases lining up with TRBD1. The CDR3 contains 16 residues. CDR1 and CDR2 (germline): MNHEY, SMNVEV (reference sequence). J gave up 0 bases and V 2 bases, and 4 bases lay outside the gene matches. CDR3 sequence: CASSLRQGGYQETQYF. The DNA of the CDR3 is TGTGCCAGCAGTTTAAGACAGGGGGGGTACCAAGAGACCCAGTACTTC.

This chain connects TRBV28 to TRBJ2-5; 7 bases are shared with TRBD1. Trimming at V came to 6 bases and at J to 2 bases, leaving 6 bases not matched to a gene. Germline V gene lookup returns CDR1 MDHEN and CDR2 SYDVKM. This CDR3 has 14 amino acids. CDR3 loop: CASSQTGSQETQYF. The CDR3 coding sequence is TGTGCCAGCAGCCAGACAGGGAGTCAAGAGACCCAGTACTTC.

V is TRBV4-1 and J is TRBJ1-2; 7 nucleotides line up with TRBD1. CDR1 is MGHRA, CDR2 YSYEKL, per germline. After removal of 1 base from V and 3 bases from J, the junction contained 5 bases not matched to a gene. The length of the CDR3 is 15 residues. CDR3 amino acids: CASSQVSGTDYGYTF. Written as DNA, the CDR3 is TGCGCCAGCAGCCAAGTTTCCGGGACAGACTATGGCTACACCTTC.

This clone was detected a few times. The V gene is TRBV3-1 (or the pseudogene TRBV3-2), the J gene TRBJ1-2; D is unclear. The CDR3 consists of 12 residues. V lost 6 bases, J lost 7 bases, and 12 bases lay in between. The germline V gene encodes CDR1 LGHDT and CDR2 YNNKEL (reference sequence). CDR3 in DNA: TGTGCCAGCAGATCTGGGAGTTCTGGCTACACCTTC. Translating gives CASRSGSSGYTF.

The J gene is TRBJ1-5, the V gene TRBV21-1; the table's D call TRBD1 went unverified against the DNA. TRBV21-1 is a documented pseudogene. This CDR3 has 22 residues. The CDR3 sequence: CASSLAGRTGNPTQCKDQPQHF. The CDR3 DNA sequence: TGTGCCAGCAGCCTCGCAGGAAGAACAGGGAACCCAACCCAATGTAAGGATCAGCCCCAGCATTTT.

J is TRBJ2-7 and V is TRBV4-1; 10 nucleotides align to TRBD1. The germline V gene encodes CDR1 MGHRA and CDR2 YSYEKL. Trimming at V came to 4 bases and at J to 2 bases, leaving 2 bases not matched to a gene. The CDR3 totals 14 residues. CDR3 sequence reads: CASSPGTGAYEQYF. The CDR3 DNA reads TGCGCCAGCAGCCCCGGGACAGGGGCCTACGAGCAGTACTTC.

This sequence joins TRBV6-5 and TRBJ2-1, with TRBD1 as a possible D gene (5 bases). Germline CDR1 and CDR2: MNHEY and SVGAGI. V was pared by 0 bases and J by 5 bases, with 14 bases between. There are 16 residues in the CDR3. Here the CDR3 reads CASSYSRLGDDNEQFF. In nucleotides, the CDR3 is TGTGCCAGCAGTTACTCTCGGTTAGGGGATGACAATGAGCAGTTCTTC.

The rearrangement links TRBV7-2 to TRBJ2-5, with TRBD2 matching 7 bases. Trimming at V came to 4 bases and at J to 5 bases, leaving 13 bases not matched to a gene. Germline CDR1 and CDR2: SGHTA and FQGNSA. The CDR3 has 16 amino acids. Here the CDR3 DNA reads TGTGCCAGCAGCTCCGGTGCGGGGAGGGCCTGGGAGACCCAGTACTTC. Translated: CASSSGAGRAWETQYF.

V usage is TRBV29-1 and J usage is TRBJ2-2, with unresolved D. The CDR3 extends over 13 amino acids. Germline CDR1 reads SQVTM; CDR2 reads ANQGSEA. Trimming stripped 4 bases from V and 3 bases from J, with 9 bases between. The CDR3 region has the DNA TGCAGCGTTGGTCTCGCGGACACCGGGGAGCTGTTTTTT. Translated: CSVGLADTGELFF.

The DNA of the CDR3 is TGCAGCGTCGACCTCGGACAGGGCAGAGGCTACACCTTC. It yields the protein CSVDLGQGRGYTF. The genes are TRBV29-1 and TRBJ1-2; 8 bases fit TRBD1. Per germline, CDR1 SQVTM and CDR2 ANQGSEA. CDR3 length equals 13 residues. With 6 bases clipped from V and 8 bases from J, the junction kept 11 bases outside the gene matches.

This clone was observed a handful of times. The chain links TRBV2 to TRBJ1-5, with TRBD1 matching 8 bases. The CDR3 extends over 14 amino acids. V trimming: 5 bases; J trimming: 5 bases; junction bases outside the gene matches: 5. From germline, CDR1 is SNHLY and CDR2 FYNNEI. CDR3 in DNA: TGTGCCAGCAGTACACAGGGGGTAGATCAGCCCCAGCATTTT. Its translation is CASSTQGVDQPQHF.

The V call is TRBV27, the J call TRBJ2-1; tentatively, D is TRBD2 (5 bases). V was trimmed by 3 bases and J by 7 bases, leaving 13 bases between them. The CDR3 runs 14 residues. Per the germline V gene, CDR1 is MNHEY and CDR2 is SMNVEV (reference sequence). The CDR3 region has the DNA TGTGCCAGCAGTTTGCAGCGGATGGGGAATGAGCAGTTCTTC. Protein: CASSLQRMGNEQFF.

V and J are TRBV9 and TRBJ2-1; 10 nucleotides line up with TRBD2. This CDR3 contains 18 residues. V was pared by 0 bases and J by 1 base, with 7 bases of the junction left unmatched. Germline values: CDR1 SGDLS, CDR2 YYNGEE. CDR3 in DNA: TGTGCCAGCAGCGTAGCACTAGCGGGGACGACATCCTACAATGAGCAGTTCTTC. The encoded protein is CASSVALAGTTSYNEQFF.

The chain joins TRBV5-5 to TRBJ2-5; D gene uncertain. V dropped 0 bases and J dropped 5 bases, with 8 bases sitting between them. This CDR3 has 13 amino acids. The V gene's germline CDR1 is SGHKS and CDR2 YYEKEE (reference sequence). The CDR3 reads CASSLANGETQYF. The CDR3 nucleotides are TGTGCCAGCAGCTTGGCCAACGGGGAGACCCAGTACTTC.

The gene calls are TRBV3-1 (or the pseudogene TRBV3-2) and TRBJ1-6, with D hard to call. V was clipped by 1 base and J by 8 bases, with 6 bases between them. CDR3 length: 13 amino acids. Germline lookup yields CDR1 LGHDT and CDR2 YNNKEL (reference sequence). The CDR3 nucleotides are TGTGCCAGCAGCCAAGGGGAGTATTCACCCCTCCACTTT. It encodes CASSQGEYSPLHF.

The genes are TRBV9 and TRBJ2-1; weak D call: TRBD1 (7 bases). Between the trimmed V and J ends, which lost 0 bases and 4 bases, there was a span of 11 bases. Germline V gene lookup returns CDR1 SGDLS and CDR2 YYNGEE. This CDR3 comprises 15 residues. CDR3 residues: CASSVGQGGYNEQFF. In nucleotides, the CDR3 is TGTGCCAGCAGCGTAGGTCAGGGGGGATACAATGAGCAGTTCTTC.

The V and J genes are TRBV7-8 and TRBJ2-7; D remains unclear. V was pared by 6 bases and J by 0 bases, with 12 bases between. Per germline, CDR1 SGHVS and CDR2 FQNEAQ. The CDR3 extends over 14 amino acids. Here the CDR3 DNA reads TGTGCCAGCAGAACACGACGGAGCTCCTACGAGCAGTACTTC. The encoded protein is CASRTRRSSYEQYF.

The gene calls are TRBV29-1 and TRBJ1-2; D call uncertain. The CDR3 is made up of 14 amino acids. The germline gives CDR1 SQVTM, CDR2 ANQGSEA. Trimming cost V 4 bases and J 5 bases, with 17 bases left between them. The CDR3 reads CSVGDYSILYGYTF. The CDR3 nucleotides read TGCAGCGTTGGCGATTACAGTATTCTGTATGGCTACACCTTC.